This T cell receptor (beta chain) was captured in a study of graft-versus-host responses after intestinal transplantation. Turning to the study itself: Multivisceral, liver-intestinal, or isolated intestinal transplants were received by the recipients. Study-level points and caveats: The marrow of recipients harbored GvH clones, and ileum or blood showed some of them first.

As for this clone: Its antigen is as yet unknown.

Lymphocytes (intraepithelial and lamina propria) were released by processing the graft tissue. CDR1 is KGHSH and CDR2 is LQKENI in the germline V gene. Trimming stripped 3 bases from V and 2 bases from J, with 16 bases between. The CDR3 sequence is 16 residues long. Using immunoSEQ multiplex PCR, the repertoire was profiled, and TCRdb retains in-frame clones only, with some absent. In the table there are just under 65,000 clones, 89% of which are singletons. The sample here was ileum tissue, taken less than 400 days after transplant. The chain carries TRBV18 and TRBJ2-5; possibly TRBD2 for D (5 bases). The receptor was isolated from a human patient who received an intestinal transplant, so some T cells may come from the graft donor. The CDR3 DNA is TGTGCCAGCTCACCTATGCAACTAGGATATCAAGAGACCCAGTACTTC. This sequence encodes CASSPMQLGYQETQYF.